The TCR beta chain under discussion was sequenced for a study of response to subunit inactivated influenza vaccine. General study points: Authors suggested each seasonal influenza vaccination recruits few new T cells.

The CDR3 spans 13 residues. The germline V gene has CDR1 SGHDT and CDR2 YYEEEE. J lost 9 bases, V lost 4 bases, and 6 bases had no gene match. TCRdb recomputed calls from the RT-PCR reads with MiXCR, one row per CDR3 protein. Altogether around 710,000 distinct CDR3 sequences are present, approximately 13% being singletons, with the ten largest covering 5.5% to 7%. This clonotype was seen many times. Its antigen is currently unknown. This clonotype originated in a man aged 50 to 59 who received an inactivated influenza vaccine. The chain joins TRBV5-6 to TRBJ2-1; 8 bases are shared with TRBD1. The input for sequencing was PBMCs from blood, taken 14 to 15 days before vaccination. The CDR3 protein is CASSLGQGFEQFF. As DNA, the CDR3 is TGTGCCAGCAGCCTCGGACAGGGCTTTGAGCAGTTCTTC.